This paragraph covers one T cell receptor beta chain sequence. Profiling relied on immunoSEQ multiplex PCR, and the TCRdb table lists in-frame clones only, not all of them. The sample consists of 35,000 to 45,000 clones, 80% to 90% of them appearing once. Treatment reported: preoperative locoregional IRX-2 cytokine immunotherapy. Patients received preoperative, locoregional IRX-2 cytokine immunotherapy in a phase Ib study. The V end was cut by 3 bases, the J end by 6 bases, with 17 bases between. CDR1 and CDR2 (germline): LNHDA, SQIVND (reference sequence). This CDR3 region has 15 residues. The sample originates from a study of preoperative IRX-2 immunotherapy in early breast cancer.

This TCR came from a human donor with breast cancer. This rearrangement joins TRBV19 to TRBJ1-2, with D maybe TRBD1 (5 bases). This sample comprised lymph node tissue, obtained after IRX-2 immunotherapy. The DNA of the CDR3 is TGTGCCAGTAGTATGATTGCGGGGCAGGGTGATGGCTACACCTTC. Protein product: CASSMIAGQGDGYTF.